The 2 T cell receptor beta chains below come from one sample, sequenced in a study of cytomegalovirus exposure and HLA in healthy donors. PCR primers comprised 60 Vbeta and 13 Jbeta primers. Sequencing was performed with immunoSEQ multiplex PCR; in TCRdb, only in-frame clones are kept and a portion is missing. The table includes roughly 34,000 clones, roughly 67% detected once. Sequenced: PBMCs. These receptor sequences come from a middle-aged man in good health and CMV-seropositive.

The chain has TRBV7-2 and TRBJ2-2, with D perhaps TRBD2 (5 bases). Trimming stripped 4 bases from V and 3 bases from J, with 15 bases between. Germline V gives CDR1 SGHTA, CDR2 FQGNSA. The CDR3 spans 16 residues. The CDR3 nucleotides are TGTGCCAGCAGCTACACGGGGAATGCGGACACCGGGGAGCTGTTTTTT. This codes for CASSYTGNADTGELFF.

This chain links TRBV5-1 with TRBJ2-1; 11 bases are a match to TRBD2. CDR1 is SGHRS, CDR2 YFSETQ, per germline. This CDR3 comprises 17 residues. The ends lost 4 bases at V and 5 bases at J; junction bases unmatched: 11. CDR3: CASSRAIAGGQDNEQFF. CDR3 nucleotide sequence: TGCGCCAGCAGCCGGGCCATAGCGGGGGGGCAGGACAATGAGCAGTTCTTC.